What follows are 12 T cell receptor beta chains derived from one specimen sequenced in a study of T cells in Graves' hyperthyroidism and ophthalmopathy. The TCR beta CDR3 regions underwent amplification using RNA transcripts as the source. The TCR CDR3 was amplified in a first-round RT-PCR using the HTBI primer set. From the multiplex PCR reads, TCRdb called clonotypes with MiXCR, one entry per CDR3 protein. Of 400,000 or so distinct CDR3 sequences detected, 13% to 15% appear once; the ten largest clones hold roughly 19%. Input material: blood. Every receptor here comes from a woman aged 55-70 years with Graves' ophthalmopathy.

J is TRBJ2-2 and V is TRBV25-1; D gene unclear. Between the trimmed V and J ends, which lost 6 bases and 1 base, there was a span of 9 bases. The CDR3 has 14 residues. In germline, CDR1 is MGHDK, CDR2 SYGVNS. CDR3 bases: TGTGCCAGCAGCTCAACGAGGAACACCGGGGAGCTGTTTTTT. The encoded protein is CASSSTRNTGELFF.

Ten or more counts support this clonotype. This chain joins TRBV2 and TRBJ2-1, with D possibly TRBD2 on 6 matching bases. The CDR3 consists of 15 residues. CDR1 SNHLY and CDR2 FYNNEI come from the germline V gene. Trimming left V 10 bases short and J 7 bases short, with 23 bases between. The chain's CDR3 is CATLMVGRAGNEQFF. The CDR3 DNA reads as TGTGCCACCCTAATGGTCGGAAGGGCGGGGAATGAGCAGTTCTTC.

This clonotype appeared many times. J is TRBJ2-1 and V is TRBV20-1, with D unresolved. Trimming stripped 5 bases from V and 5 bases from J, with 19 bases between. The germline CDR1 and CDR2 sequences are DFQATT and SNEGSKA (reference sequence). The CDR3 has 15 amino acids. In nucleotides, the CDR3 is TGCAGTGCTCCACACAGTGTTTTTCGTCACAATGAGCAGTTCTTC. Translation: CSAPHSVFRHNEQFF.

Ten or more counts support this clonotype. The chain employs TRBV5-1 and TRBJ2-7, with 10 bases matching TRBD1. The germline CDR1 and CDR2 sequences are SGHRS and YFSETQ. V gave up 4 bases and J gave up 5 bases; unmatched junction bases: 3. The CDR3 totals 13 residues. The CDR3: CASSRTGGDEQYF. The CDR3 nucleotides are TGCGCCAGCAGCCGGACAGGGGGGGACGAGCAGTACTTC.

This clonotype was found many times. The chain uses TRBV7-9 and TRBJ1-1; weak D call: TRBD1 (6 bases). Germline CDR1 and CDR2: SEHNR and FQNEAQ (reference sequence). Trimming took off 5 bases at V and 5 bases at J, with 15 bases between the two ends. The CDR3 extends over 14 amino acids. CDR3 DNA: TGTGCCAGCAGCACCCAGACAGGAAGAACTGAAGCTTTCTTT. Its translation is CASSTQTGRTEAFF. The full variable domain, in which reference TRBV7-9 and TRBJ1-1 provide the parts outside the CDR3, is DTGVSQNPRHKITKRGQNVTFRCDPISEHNRLYWYRQTLGQGPEFLTYFQNEAQLEKSRLLSDRFSAERPKGSFSTLEIQRTEQGDSAMYLCASSTQTGRTEAFFGQGTRLTVV.

The V and J genes are TRBV6-1 and TRBJ2-1, with TRBD1 identical over 8 bases. CDR1 MNHNS and CDR2 SASEGT come from the germline V gene. The CDR3 loop spans 16 amino acids. Germline trimming cut 6 bases from V and 6 bases from J; bases unmatched to any gene: 13. The CDR3 DNA reads as TGTGCCAGCAGCCCACTTCATGGACAGGGTATCAATGAGCAGTTCTTC. As protein: CASSPLHGQGINEQFF.

In this sample, this clonotype turned up many times. This rearrangement joins TRBV5-1 to TRBJ2-1; TRBD2 aligns across 9 bases. In germline, CDR1 is SGHRS, CDR2 YFSETQ. This CDR3 region has 15 residues. V was clipped by 2 bases and J by 2 bases; unmatched bases: 2. Here the CDR3 reads CASSFLAGAYNEQFF. The CDR3 DNA sequence: TGCGCCAGCAGCTTTTTAGCGGGGGCCTACAATGAGCAGTTCTTC.

The sample holds many counts of this clonotype. The CDR3 is CASSLVRAPAGYEQYF. In nucleotides, the CDR3 is TGTGCCAGCTCCCTCGTGAGGGCGCCCGCCGGGTACGAGCAGTACTTC. The chain is built from TRBV18 and TRBJ2-7; D is possibly TRBD2 (5 bases). Looked up from germline, CDR1 is KGHSH and CDR2 is LQKENI. The V end was cut by 6 bases, the J end by 4 bases, with 22 bases between. The CDR3 runs to 16 residues.

V is TRBV4-1 and J is TRBJ1-1; D is perhaps TRBD1 (5 bases). The CDR3 has 14 amino acids. The V and J ends lost 4 bases and 4 bases respectively, with 13 bases between them. The germline gives CDR1 MGHRA, CDR2 YSYEKL. As DNA, the CDR3 is TGCGCCAGCAGCCCCGAGGGGTGGGGCACTGAAGCTTTCTTT. Its protein product is CASSPEGWGTEAFF.

The chain links TRBV20-1 to TRBJ2-4; D possibly corresponds to TRBD1 (5 bases). This CDR3 has 15 amino acids. Per the germline V gene, CDR1 is DFQATT and CDR2 is SNEGSKA (reference sequence). The germline V and J ends were trimmed by 6 bases and 0 bases, with 15 bases remaining between them. The CDR3 spells CSAEDRALAKNIQYF. Written as DNA, the CDR3 is TGCAGTGCGGAAGACAGAGCCTTAGCCAAAAACATTCAGTACTTC.

The chain recombines TRBV5-1 with TRBJ2-7, with 14 bases lining up with TRBD2. Germline values: CDR1 SGHRS, CDR2 YFSETQ. There are 15 residues in the CDR3. The trim removed 5 bases at V and 7 bases at J, leaving 8 bases unmatched. The CDR3 DNA is TGCGCCAGCAGACCTGCCGGGACTAGCGGGAGAGAGCAGTACTTC. This gives the protein CASRPAGTSGREQYF.

This clonotype has ten or more counts. The chain has TRBV20-1 and TRBJ2-1; weak D call: TRBD1 (6 bases). The CDR3 is 15 amino acids. Deletions cut 6 bases from V and 6 bases from J, with 21 bases between. CDR1 DFQATT and CDR2 SNEGSKA come from the germline V gene (reference sequence). This CDR3 reads CSASGIRGRINEQFF. The CDR3 region has the DNA TGCAGTGCATCCGGGATCAGGGGTAGGATCAATGAGCAGTTCTTC.